This T cell receptor beta chain is from a study of post-analysis software for immune sequencing data. Study summary: Patients had relapsing-remitting, secondary progressive or progressive-relapsing multiple sclerosis; some lacked subtype. Study-level results: Clustering by F measure revealed strong co-clustering among samples prepared together in one batch. The normalized Chao1 diversity of multiple sclerosis patients was significantly lower than that of controls. When patients were compared with controls, about 5 TRBV segments were more frequent, TRBV5-6, TRBV5-1 and TRBV20-1 among them.

Included in the TCR beta cDNA libraries were unique molecular identifiers. TCRdb analysed the PCR reads with MiXCR anew, one entry per CDR3 protein. The sample carries 750,000 to 950,000 distinct CDR3 sequences, under 60% recorded once. CDR3 length: 16 amino acids. Trimming pared 3 bases from V and 3 bases from J, leaving 16 bases between. Worth noting for this clonotype: No antigen is known for it.

The sequence was collected from a girl aged 5 to 17 with multiple sclerosis. This chain uses TRBV12-3 or TRBV12-4 with TRBJ2-3; TRBD1 is a possible D gene (5 bases). Sequencing input: blood. CDR3 amino acids: CASSFRVLEVTDTQYF. CDR3 bases: TGTGCCAGCAGTTTCAGGGTGCTTGAGGTAACAGATACGCAGTATTTT.